These 26 T cell receptor beta chains came from one sample sequenced in a study of regulatory T cells in long-lasting Graves disease. Time point of the sample: persistent/refractory GD, antithyroid drugs over 5 years with positive TRAb. PBMCs were the source of the RNA used for TCR sequencing. TCR beta libraries were built with iRepertoire HTBI primers and Arm-PCR of CDR3 regions. Each CDR3 protein is one row after TCRdb ran MiXCR on the multiplex PCR reads. The data contain 700,000 or so distinct CDR3 sequences, about 30% of them singletons. This sample comprised peripheral blood mononuclear cells (PBMCs), obtained when the disease was refractory, from a patient treated with antithyroid drugs. The receptors derive from a female donor with Graves disease.

As concerns this clonotype: A much larger clone differs by one base, so this may be a read error. The V and J genes are TRBV2 and TRBJ1-5; D remains unclear. The germline CDR1 and CDR2 sequences are SNHLY and FYNNEI. The CDR3 is made up of 15 amino acids. DNA of the CDR3: TGTGCCAGCAGTGAAGCGTACCCCGGCAATCGGCCCCAGCATTTT. Translated, it gives CASSEAYPGNRPQHF.

In its sample, this clonotype was seen many times. The chain carries TRBV11-2 and TRBJ1-4, with D possibly matching TRBD1 (5 bases). CDR1 and CDR2 from the germline V gene are SGHAT and FQNNGV. The CDR3 is made up of 15 amino acids. V was clipped by 1 base and J by 8 bases, with 14 bases between them. CDR3 bases: TGTGCCAGCAGCTTAGTGGGGCCAGGAGGCGAAAAACTGTTTTTT. Protein: CASSLVGPGGEKLFF.

This clonotype was observed at least ten times. The chain combines TRBV11-2 with TRBJ2-5; TRBD1 might be the D (5 bases). The CDR3 length is 15 residues. Trimming pared 4 bases from V and 2 bases from J, leaving 14 bases between. From germline, CDR1 is SGHAT and CDR2 FQNNGV. The CDR3 protein is CASSYATASQETQYF. CDR3 DNA sequence: TGTGCCAGCAGCTACGCGACAGCTTCTCAAGAGACCCAGTACTTC. Full variable domain (outside the CDR3, taken from reference TRBV11-2 and TRBJ2-5): EAGVAQSPRYKIIEKRQSVAFWCNPISGHATLYWYQQILGQGPKLLIQFQNNGVVDDSQLPKDRFSAERLKGVDSTLKIQPAKLEDSAVYLCASSYATASQETQYFGPGTRLLVL.

This clonotype was found many times. The genes are TRBV2 and TRBJ2-7; 7 bases fit TRBD2. Trimming removed 3 bases from V and 4 bases from J; junction bases left unmatched: 9. The CDR3 loop spans 15 amino acids. Germline loops: CDR1 SNHLY, CDR2 FYNNEI. The CDR3 protein is CASSDDLGLKYEQYF. The CDR3 DNA sequence: TGTGCCAGCAGTGACGATCTGGGACTAAAGTACGAGCAGTACTTC.

The chain combines TRBV5-1 with TRBJ2-5, with unresolved D. Germline V gives CDR1 SGHRS, CDR2 YFSETQ. The CDR3 runs 13 residues. The V gene lost 4 bases and the J gene lost 2 bases, with 9 bases spanning the gap. Here the CDR3 reads CASSMTEQETQYF. DNA of the CDR3: TGCGCCAGCAGCATGACGGAACAAGAGACCCAGTACTTC.

This chain joins TRBV5-1 and TRBJ1-2; D is perhaps TRBD1 (5 bases). The germline CDR1 and CDR2 sequences are SGHRS and YFSETQ. This CDR3 comprises 12 residues. The V and J ends lost 6 bases and 8 bases respectively, with 14 bases between them. The CDR3 protein is CASTLGAGGYTF. For the CDR3, the DNA is TGCGCCAGCACGCTCGGGGCCGGGGGCTACACCTTC. Filled out from reference TRBV5-1 and TRBJ1-2, the complete variable domain reads KAGVTQTPRYLIKTRGQQVTLSCSPISGHRSVSWYQQTPGQGLQFLFEYFSETQRNKGNFPGRFSGRQFSNSRSEMNVSTLELGDSALYLCASTLGAGGYTFGSGTRLTVV.

Note on this clonotype: The DNA is left out, because the CDR3 cannot be placed on it with certainty; the CDR3 is given as TCRdb lists it. The chain combines TRBV6-9 with TRBJ2-5; TRBD1, the table's D call, was not compared with the DNA. CDR1 is MNHGY and CDR2 is SVAAGI in the germline V gene. Ends included, the CDR3 has 14 residues. The CDR3 protein is CASSSSDRAETQYF.

The V call is TRBV29-1, the J call TRBJ1-1; TRBD1 aligns across 8 bases. This CDR3 spans 15 amino acids. Germline V gives CDR1 SQVTM, CDR2 ANQGSEA. Trimming at V came to 4 bases and at J to 4 bases, leaving 11 bases not matched to a gene. The CDR3, as DNA: TGCAGCGTTGGAACAGGGGGAGGAGGAGTCACTGAAGCTTTCTTT. Amino acids: CSVGTGGGGVTEAFF.

The chain uses TRBV7-9 and TRBJ2-7, with 8 bases that match TRBD2. With V trimmed by 7 bases and J by 4 bases, 15 bases remained unmatched. In germline, CDR1 is SEHNR, CDR2 FQNEAQ (reference sequence). There are 16 residues in the CDR3. The CDR3 nucleotides read TGTGCCAGCACTCCCCACATCCCGGGACTAGAGTACGAGCAGTACTTC. Its protein product is CASTPHIPGLEYEQYF.

The chain links TRBV5-1 to TRBJ1-1; D is undetermined. Trimming removed 5 bases from V and 3 bases from J, with 14 bases in between. Germline V gene sequence: CDR1 SGHRS, CDR2 YFSETQ. This CDR3 is 14 amino acids long. The DNA for the CDR3 is TGCGCCAGCAGTACCCTTAATACATACACTGAAGCTTTCTTT. Residues: CASSTLNTYTEAFF.

The CDR3 coding sequence is TGCGCCAGCAGCTCCGGGACAGGGGTGAGGAACACTGAAGCTTTCTTT. It encodes CASSSGTGVRNTEAFF. This chain connects TRBV5-1 to TRBJ1-1; the match to TRBD1 covers 10 bases. Germline V gene data show CDR1 as SGHRS and CDR2 as YFSETQ. Trimming cost V 3 bases and J 1 base; bases outside gene matches: 6. The CDR3 covers 16 residues.

The J gene is TRBJ2-7, the V gene TRBV11-2; TRBD2 matches at 10 bases. The ends lost 4 bases at V and 4 bases at J; junction bases unmatched: 16. Germline V lookup: CDR1 SGHAT, CDR2 FQNNGV. CDR3 size: 18 residues. The CDR3 protein is CASSSPGTSASLIYEQYF. In DNA form, the CDR3 reads TGTGCCAGCAGCTCCCCCGGGACTAGCGCGTCGCTGATTTACGAGCAGTACTTC.

The V call is TRBV11-2, the J call TRBJ1-1, with D uncertain. The V end lost 0 bases, the J end lost 1 base, and 12 bases lay between the germline ends. Germline-derived CDR1 and CDR2 are SGHAT and FQNNGV. This CDR3 has 16 residues. The CDR3 region is CASSLETTYRNTEAFF. CDR3 bases: TGTGCCAGCAGCTTAGAAACCACGTACAGGAACACTGAAGCTTTCTTT.

This clonotype was found a few times. The chain employs TRBV6-1 and TRBJ2-7; D not resolved. Germline V CDR1 and CDR2: MNHNS, SASEGT. CDR3 size: 12 residues. The V gene lost 10 bases and the J gene lost 0 bases, with 10 bases spanning the gap. The CDR3 spells CATQKSSYEQYF. The CDR3 DNA reads as TGTGCCACCCAGAAGAGCTCCTACGAGCAGTACTTC.

With regard to this clonotype: Mismatch with germline at one junction end may stem from a read error. The chain links TRBV9 to TRBJ1-1; 8 bases map to TRBD1. Germline-derived CDR1 and CDR2 are SGDLS and YYNGEE. The CDR3 extends over 14 amino acids. For the CDR3, the DNA is TGTGCCAGTAGCGTTGGACAGGGAGGGACTGAAGCTTTCTTT. Its translation is CASSVGQGGTEAFF.

The chain carries TRBV6-1 and TRBJ2-7; D remains ambiguous. Germline-derived CDR1 and CDR2 are MNHNS and SASEGT. CDR3 length equals 12 residues. Trimming removed 2 bases at V and 3 bases at J, with 5 bases between. CDR3 nucleotide sequence: TGTGCCAGCAGTGAATGGGGCTACGAGCAGTACTTC. Protein sequence: CASSEWGYEQYF.

This clonotype was found many times. The chain has TRBV25-1 and TRBJ1-2; D is unresolved. V lost 6 bases and J 8 bases, leaving 16 bases between the germline ends. The CDR3 contains 13 residues. Per germline, CDR1 MGHDK and CDR2 SYGVNS. Here the CDR3 reads CASRRNGRWGYTF. CDR3 nucleotides: TGTGCCAGCAGGAGGAACGGGAGGTGGGGCTACACCTTC.

This clonotype has only a few counts. V usage is TRBV18 and J usage is TRBJ1-1; a possible D gene is TRBD1 (5 bases). V was pared by 5 bases and J by 5 bases, with 12 bases between. The CDR3 totals 13 residues. CDR1 is KGHSH and CDR2 is LQKENI in the germline V gene. The CDR3 sequence is CASSSGPETEAFF. In DNA form, the CDR3 reads TGTGCCAGCTCATCGGGACCGGAGACTGAAGCTTTCTTT.

The chain is built from TRBV10-3 and TRBJ2-2; 7 positions agree with TRBD2. Losses at the gene ends were 7 bases for V and 4 bases for J; bases not matched to a gene: 9. CDR1 ENHRY and CDR2 SYGVKD come from the germline V gene. This CDR3 is 15 amino acids long. The CDR3 region is CAIMAQRGATGELFF. DNA of the CDR3: TGTGCCATCATGGCCCAGCGGGGCGCCACCGGGGAGCTGTTTTTT.

This clonotype showed up just a few times. V and J are TRBV28 and TRBJ1-5; weak D call: TRBD1 (6 bases). Germline V lookup: CDR1 MDHEN, CDR2 SYDVKM. The CDR3 has 15 amino acids. Trimming cost V 5 bases and J 5 bases, with 16 bases left between them. The CDR3 DNA reads as TGTGCCAGCAGTCCGACGGACAGAACATATCAGCCCCAGCATTTT. Protein: CASSPTDRTYQPQHF.

J is TRBJ1-1 and V is TRBV28; possible D gene TRBD1, 5 bases. CDR3 length: 16 amino acids. Trimming stripped 8 bases from V and 1 base from J, with 20 bases between. Germline assignment: CDR1 MDHEN and CDR2 SYDVKM. Here the CDR3 DNA reads TGTGCCAGCCAGCTCCTCGCTGGGACGGAGAACACTGAAGCTTTCTTT. Protein: CASQLLAGTENTEAFF. Complete variable domain (other parts from reference TRBV28 and TRBJ1-1): DVKVTQSSRYLVKRTGEKVFLECVQDMDHENMFWYRQDPGLGLRLIYFSYDVKMKEKGDIPEGYSVSREKKERFSLILESASTNQTSMYLCASQLLAGTENTEAFFGQGTRLTVV.

This clonotype turned up a few times. The V call is TRBV6-5, the J call TRBJ1-5; D unresolved. The V gene's germline CDR1 is MNHEY and CDR2 SVGAGI. This CDR3 spans 16 amino acids. Trimming removed 0 bases from V and 3 bases from J, with 12 bases in between. The CDR3 sequence: CASSYSGKGYNQPQHF. The CDR3 region has the DNA TGTGCCAGCAGTTACTCGGGAAAAGGTTACAATCAGCCCCAGCATTTT.

This clonotype was detected a few times. The chain couples TRBV2 to TRBJ1-1; no clear D. Trimming stripped 2 bases from V and 7 bases from J, with 2 bases between. Germline CDR1 SNHLY, CDR2 FYNNEI. The CDR3 length is 10 residues. CDR3 region: CASSEYEAFF. CDR3 DNA sequence: TGTGCCAGCAGTGAATATGAAGCTTTCTTT.

This chain uses TRBV5-1 with TRBJ1-5; no clear D. The CDR3 runs 13 residues. CDR1 SGHRS and CDR2 YFSETQ come from the germline V gene. Trimming removed 0 bases from V and 7 bases from J, with 8 bases in between. DNA of the CDR3: TGCGCCAGCAGCTTGGACAGTGAACAGCCCCAGCATTTT. Translating gives CASSLDSEQPQHF. Together with reference TRBV5-1 and TRBJ1-5, the CDR3 gives the full variable domain: KAGVTQTPRYLIKTRGQQVTLSCSPISGHRSVSWYQQTPGQGLQFLFEYFSETQRNKGNFPGRFSGRQFSNSRSEMNVSTLELGDSALYLCASSLDSEQPQHFGDGTRLSIL.

The chain employs TRBV27 and TRBJ1-4, with 8 bases fitting TRBD1. The CDR3 is 18 amino acids. J lost 4 bases, V lost 3 bases, and 13 bases had no gene match. Looked up from germline, CDR1 is MNHEY and CDR2 is SMNVEV (reference sequence). The CDR3: CASSLFPATGQVNEKLFF. The CDR3 region has the DNA TGTGCCAGCAGTTTGTTCCCAGCGACGGGACAGGTTAATGAAAAACTGTTTTTT.

The chain links TRBV5-1 to TRBJ2-2; the D is unclear. Per germline, CDR1 SGHRS and CDR2 YFSETQ. The CDR3 spans 14 residues. Deletions cut 5 bases from V and 3 bases from J, with 11 bases between. The CDR3 spells CASSARSDTGELFF. CDR3 coding DNA: TGCGCCAGCAGTGCCAGATCCGACACCGGGGAGCTGTTTTTT.